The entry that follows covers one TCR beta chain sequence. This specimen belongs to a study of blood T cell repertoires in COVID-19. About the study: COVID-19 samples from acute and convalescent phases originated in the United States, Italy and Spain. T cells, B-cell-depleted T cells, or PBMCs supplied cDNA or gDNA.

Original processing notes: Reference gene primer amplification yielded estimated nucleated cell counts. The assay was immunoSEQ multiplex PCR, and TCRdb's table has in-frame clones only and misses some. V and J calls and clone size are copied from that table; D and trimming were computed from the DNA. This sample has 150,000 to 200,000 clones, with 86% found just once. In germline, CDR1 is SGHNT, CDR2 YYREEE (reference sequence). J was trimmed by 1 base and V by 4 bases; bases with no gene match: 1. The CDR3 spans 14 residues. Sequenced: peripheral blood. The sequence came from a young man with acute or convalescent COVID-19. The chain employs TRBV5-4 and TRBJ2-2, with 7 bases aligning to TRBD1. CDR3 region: CASSRTGNTGELFF. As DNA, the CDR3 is TGTGCCAGCAGCCGGACAGGGAACACCGGGGAGCTGTTTTTT.